One sample yielded the 9 T cell receptor beta chains listed below, sequenced in a study of T-cell memory formation after mild COVID-19 (dated by TCRdb to the early 2020s). The library relied on 5' RACE. TCRdb shows the sequencer as Illumina NovaSeq 6000. TCRdb took the public reads, trimmed them with fastp at Q25, ran MiXCR for clone calling and kept in-frame beta chains. Each record represents a unique CDR3 protein, reported with the most common genes and DNA among its rows. The sample table shows 300,000 to 400,000 distinct CDR3 sequences, and around 28% are seen once. Jointly, the top ten make up approximately 13% of the sample. Sequenced material: PBMCs or a T cell subset sorted from them (not recorded which). Source of these receptors: an adult woman who had mild COVID-19 (a few samples of this study predate the infection). The sample titles of this study are shuffled in the database, so cell type and time point are left out; the donor was told from shared clones.

This chain connects TRBV20-1 to TRBJ2-1; 10 nucleotides match TRBD2. The germline CDR1 and CDR2 sequences are DFQATT and SNEGSKA (reference sequence). The CDR3 has 14 amino acids. V shed 1 base and J 10 bases; nucleotides not matched to a gene: 7. The CDR3 is CSARVVAGGEEQFF. CDR3 coding DNA: TGCAGTGCTAGAGTGGTAGCGGGGGGCGAGGAGCAGTTCTTC.

The chain couples TRBV12-3 or TRBV12-4 to TRBJ1-1; tentatively, D is TRBD1 (6 bases). The CDR3 loop spans 16 amino acids. With 6 bases removed from V and 1 base from J, the gap between germline ends came to 18 bases. CDR3 sequence: CASRTINREGNTEAFF. The CDR3 bases are TGTGCCAGCAGAACCATCAACAGGGAGGGGAACACTGAAGCTTTCTTT.

Only a few counts were recorded for this clonotype. V gene TRBV20-1 combines with J gene TRBJ2-7, with TRBD1 matching over 7 bases. The germline V gene encodes CDR1 DFQATT and CDR2 SNEGSKA (reference sequence). The CDR3 spans 14 residues. With V trimmed by 3 bases and J by 1 base, 6 bases remained unmatched. The CDR3 reads CSASKGTASYEQYF. The CDR3 DNA is TGCAGTGCTAGTAAGGGGACAGCTTCCTACGAGCAGTACTTC.

In regard to this clonotype: This CDR3 fails to terminate in the conserved phenylalanine or tryptophan, so it likely reflects a read error. The chain employs TRBV20-1 and TRBJ2-3; tentative D call: TRBD2 (6 bases). The CDR3 runs to 13 residues. Between the trimmed V and J ends, which lost 4 bases and 1 base, there was a span of 9 bases. Germline V CDR1 and CDR2: DFQATT, SNEGSKA (reference sequence). The CDR3, as DNA: TGCAGTGCTAAAGCGGGTGGCACAGATACGCAGTATTTG. As protein: CSAKAGGTDTQYL.

The chain is built from TRBV30 and TRBJ2-1; TRBD2 matches at 8 bases. This CDR3 has 13 amino acids. Germline V gives CDR1 GTSNPN, CDR2 SVGIG (reference sequence). V shed 2 bases and J 12 bases; nucleotides not matched to a gene: 9. CDR3 region: CAWSPPGLGVQFF. CDR3 in DNA: TGTGCCTGGAGTCCCCCGGGACTAGGTGTGCAGTTCTTC.

The rearrangement links TRBV7-3 to TRBJ1-1; D gene ambiguous. This CDR3 comprises 14 residues. V lost 3 bases, J lost 0 bases, and 8 bases lay in between. The V gene's germline CDR1 is SGHTA and CDR2 FQGTGA. This CDR3 is CASSLQQMNTEAFF. In DNA, the CDR3 is TGTGCCAGCAGCTTGCAGCAGATGAACACTGAAGCTTTCTTT.

This clonotype was seen a handful of times. The J gene is TRBJ2-7, the V gene TRBV24-1; unclear D gene. The CDR3 runs to 12 residues. The germline gives CDR1 KGHDR, CDR2 SFDVKD. Trimming shortened V by 5 bases and J by 1 base, and 5 bases separated the two germline ends. This CDR3 is CATSGPSYEQYF. The CDR3 region has the DNA TGTGCCACCAGTGGACCTTCCTACGAGCAGTACTTC.

This rearrangement joins TRBV20-1 to TRBJ1-5; D remains ambiguous. The V and J ends lost 5 bases and 7 bases respectively, with 6 bases between them. In germline, CDR1 is DFQATT, CDR2 SNEGSKA (reference sequence). This CDR3 is 10 amino acids long. CDR3 residues: CSAPGQPQHF. The CDR3 DNA reads as TGCAGTGCTCCAGGACAGCCCCAGCATTTT.

The gene calls are TRBV15 and TRBJ2-7, with TRBD2 as a possible D gene (5 bases). Between the trimmed V and J ends, which lost 3 bases and 7 bases, there was a span of 10 bases. Germline V gene lookup returns CDR1 LNHNV and CDR2 YYDKDF (reference sequence). The length of the CDR3 is 12 residues. The CDR3 region is CATSRRSGEQYF. The CDR3 nucleotides are TGTGCCACCAGCAGGAGGTCGGGGGAGCAGTACTTC.